Presented here are 16 T cell receptor beta chains from one specimen sequenced in a study of T cell clonality in common variable immunodeficiency. Assay used: immunoSEQ multiplex PCR; TCRdb lists only in-frame clones, some missing. There are approximately 44,000 clones in the sample, none observed a single time. Sequenced input: peripheral blood mononuclear cells. The receptors stem from a person aged 18-69 years in good health.

This clone has a count of ten or more. Read data end 3 residues before the CDR3 end; the end is taken from the germline J gene. This chain connects TRBV7-9 to TRBJ1-1; D ambiguous. This CDR3 region has 11 residues. Germline assignment: CDR1 SEHNR and CDR2 FQNEAQ (reference sequence). The covered CDR3 bases are TGTGCCAGCAGCTTAGGGCTCGAA. It is translated as CASSLGLE. The whole CDR3 protein is CASSLGLEAFF.

This clone occurred many times. The read terminates 3 residues before the CDR3 end, so the remaining end is supplied by the germline J gene. This chain connects TRBV18 to TRBJ2-7; 9 positions match TRBD1. V gave up 6 bases and J gave up 6 bases; unmatched junction bases: 9. This CDR3 region has 14 residues. Germline-derived CDR1 and CDR2 are KGHSH and LQKENI. This chain's CDR3 is CASSLRDREAEQYF. The part of the CDR3 DNA that was read is TGTGCCAGCTCCTTGCGGGACAGGGAGGCCGAG.

This clone was counted many times. The CDR3 end is not reached by the read, which stops 3 residues before it; the germline J gene fills it in. The gene calls are TRBV19 and TRBJ2-3, with TRBD2 matching over 10 bases. V lost 4 bases, J lost 3 bases, and 4 bases stayed unmatched. Germline V gene data show CDR1 as LNHDA and CDR2 as SQIVND (reference sequence). The CDR3 contains 15 residues. The sequenced CDR3 bases are TGTGCCAGTAGTACTAGCGGGGGAAGGACAGATACG. This codes for CASSTSGGRTDT. The entire CDR3 sequence reads CASSTSGGRTDTQYF.

This clone was recorded at least ten times. The missing CDR3 end, 3 residues past where the read stops, is filled in from the germline J gene. V usage is TRBV2 and J usage is TRBJ1-1; 9 bases are a match to TRBD1. CDR1 and CDR2 from the germline V gene are SNHLY and FYNNEI. V was clipped by 7 bases and J by 4 bases; unmatched bases: 16. This CDR3 contains 17 residues. The CDR3: CASTKEGTGNLGTEAFF. CDR3 DNA (partial): TGTGCCAGCACTAAGGAAGGGACAGGGAATCTAGGCACTGAA.

The table lists this clone with many counts. Read sequence stops 3 residues before the CDR3 end, and the germline J gene provides the missing end. The chain employs TRBV4-1 and TRBJ2-7, with TRBD1 identical over 8 bases. This CDR3 comprises 15 residues. CDR1 is MGHRA and CDR2 is YSYEKL in the germline V gene. V lost 5 bases, J lost 3 bases, and 9 bases stayed unmatched. The part of the CDR3 DNA that was read is TGCGCCAGCAGCTCGCAGGGGACAGGAATCTACGAG. Protein sequence: CASSSQGTGIYE. The CDR3 in full is CASSSQGTGIYEQYF.

This clone was observed a few times. The read comes to an end 3 residues before the CDR3 does, leaving the germline J gene to fill in the end. The chain employs TRBV18 and TRBJ1-2; 7 bases are a match to TRBD1. V shed 0 bases and J 4 bases; nucleotides not matched to a gene: 2. Per the germline V gene, CDR1 is KGHSH and CDR2 is LQKENI. This CDR3 contains 14 residues. CDR3 sequence reads: CASSPPQGGYGYTF. The sequenced CDR3 bases are TGTGCCAGCTCACCACCGCAGGGGGGCTATGGC. The entire variable domain, with the rest obtained from reference TRBV18 and TRBJ1-2, is as follows: NAGVMQNPRHLVRRRGQEARLRCSPMKGHSHVYWYRQLPEEGLKFMVYLQKENIIDESGMPKERFSAEFPKEGPSILRIQQVVRGDSAAYFCASSPPQGGYGYTFGSGTRLTVV.

This clone was recorded at least ten times. The read stops 3 residues short of the end of the CDR3; the missing end is completed from the germline J gene. The J gene is TRBJ2-5, the V gene TRBV18; D gene ambiguous. Trimming removed 2 bases from V and 0 bases from J, with 7 bases in between. The CDR3 is 14 residues long. Germline CDR1 and CDR2: KGHSH and LQKENI. The CDR3 bases that were read are TGTGCCAGCTCACCAGGGCCCAACCAAGAGACC. Protein: CASSPGPNQET. The whole CDR3 sequence is CASSPGPNQETQYF.

This clone was seen at least ten times. The missing CDR3 end, 3 residues past where the read stops, is filled in from the germline J gene. The rearrangement links TRBV5-1 to TRBJ2-2, with 10 positions matching TRBD2. Trimming at V came to 3 bases and at J to 2 bases, leaving 4 bases not matched to a gene. Germline lookup yields CDR1 SGHRS and CDR2 YFSETQ. This CDR3 contains 16 residues. The DNA read from the CDR3 is TGCGCCAGCAGCTCAACTAGCGGGATTAACACCGGGGAG. Its protein product is CASSSTSGINTGE. The full CDR3 reads CASSSTSGINTGELFF. The entire variable domain, with the rest obtained from reference TRBV5-1 and TRBJ2-2, is as follows: KAGVTQTPRYLIKTRGQQVTLSCSPISGHRSVSWYQQTPGQGLQFLFEYFSETQRNKGNFPGRFSGRQFSNSRSEMNVSTLELGDSALYLCASSSTSGINTGELFFGEGSRLTVL.

This clone has a count of ten or more. The read terminates 3 residues before the CDR3 end, so the remaining end is supplied by the germline J gene. The chain is built from TRBV9 and TRBJ1-1; no clear D. The CDR3 runs 16 residues. Trimming left V 0 bases short and J 0 bases short, with 12 bases between. The germline V gene has CDR1 SGDLS and CDR2 YYNGEE. CDR3 protein: CASSVVYPGMNTEAFF. The CDR3 DNA, read in part, is TGTGCCAGCAGCGTAGTCTATCCGGGGATGAACACTGAA. The full variable domain, in which reference TRBV9 and TRBJ1-1 provide the parts outside the CDR3, is DSGVTQTPKHLITATGQRVTLRCSPRSGDLSVYWYQQSLDQGLQFLIQYYNGEERAKGNILERFSAQQFPDLHSELNLSSLELGDSALYFCASSVVYPGMNTEAFFGQGTRLTVV.

This clone has at least ten counts. The read halts 3 residues ahead of the CDR3 end, with the missing end drawn from the germline J gene. The chain carries TRBV9 and TRBJ2-2; possible D gene TRBD1, 5 bases. Germline V CDR1 and CDR2: SGDLS, YYNGEE. The CDR3 runs 16 residues. V gave up 1 base and J gave up 1 base, with 11 bases separating them. Incomplete CDR3 DNA: TGTGCCAGCAGCGTAAATACAGGAGTGAACACCGGGGAG. Translating it yields CASSVNTGVNTGE. In full, the CDR3 is CASSVNTGVNTGELFF.

This clone was seen only a few times. The CDR3 end is not reached by the read, which stops 3 residues before it; the germline J gene fills it in. This sequence joins TRBV10-3 and TRBJ2-5; perhaps D is TRBD1 or TRBD2 (5 bases each). This CDR3 spans 14 amino acids. Germline lookup yields CDR1 ENHRY and CDR2 SYGVKD. Trimming pared 5 bases from V and 5 bases from J, leaving 15 bases between. The covered CDR3 bases are TGTGCCATCAGTTCAGGGAGCCGATACGAGACC. This encodes CAISSGSRYET. The CDR3 in full is CAISSGSRYETQYF.

This clone has a count of ten or more. Read data end 3 residues before the CDR3 end; the end is taken from the germline J gene. The chain couples TRBV20-1 to TRBJ1-6; a possible D gene is TRBD1 (6 bases). Trimming left V 1 base short and J 0 bases short, with 7 bases between. Germline V CDR1 and CDR2: DFQATT, SNEGSKA (reference sequence). The CDR3 has 15 residues. The DNA read from the CDR3 is TGCAGTGCTAGAGCGGACAGCTCCTATAATTCACCC. Translating gives CSARADSSYNSP. The whole CDR3 reads CSARADSSYNSPLHF.

In its sample, this clone was seen many times. Read coverage stops 3 residues before the CDR3 terminus; the germline J gene supplies the remainder. The gene calls are TRBV5-1 and TRBJ2-3, with D unresolved. The germline CDR1 and CDR2 sequences are SGHRS and YFSETQ. The CDR3 runs to 16 residues. The V end was cut by 0 bases, the J end by 0 bases, with 11 bases between. The covered CDR3 bases are TGCGCCAGCAGCTTGGAGCCAGCGCTGAGCACAGATACG. This encodes CASSLEPALSTDT. The entire CDR3 reads CASSLEPALSTDTQYF.

At least ten counts were recorded for this clone. CDR3 bases read: TGTGCCAGCGCTAGCGGGGGAGCCTCCATGAACGAG. Amino acid sequence: CASASGGASMNE. The full CDR3 protein is CASASGGASMNEQYF. This sequence joins TRBV6-2 or TRBV6-3 and TRBJ2-7; the match to TRBD2 covers 10 bases. The read ends 3 residues before the CDR3 terminus; that terminus is restored from the germline J gene. From germline, CDR1 is MNHEY and CDR2 SVGEGT. With V trimmed by 8 bases and J by 5 bases, 12 bases remained unmatched. The CDR3 is made up of 15 amino acids.

This clone was picked up many times. Read data end 3 residues before the CDR3 end; the end is taken from the germline J gene. The chain uses TRBV9 and TRBJ1-2, with D tentatively TRBD1 (5 bases). The CDR3 has 12 amino acids. The V gene's germline CDR1 is SGDLS and CDR2 YYNGEE. The CDR3 sequence: CASSGAGKGYTF. The sequenced CDR3 bases are TGTGCCAGCTCGGGTGCAGGGAAGGGC.

Points on this clone: The read gets to within 3 residues of the CDR3 end, and the germline J gene fills in the rest. The chain recombines TRBV10-2 with TRBJ2-2; D gene unclear. Germline V lookup: CDR1 WSHSY, CDR2 SAAADI. This CDR3 comprises 13 residues. The ends were cut back, 2 bases at V and 6 bases at J, with 7 bases in the middle. The sequenced part of the CDR3 DNA is TGCGCCAGCAGTGAGGTGAAGGCCGGGGAG. It is translated as CASSEVKAGE. The entire CDR3 protein reads CASSEVKAGELFF.